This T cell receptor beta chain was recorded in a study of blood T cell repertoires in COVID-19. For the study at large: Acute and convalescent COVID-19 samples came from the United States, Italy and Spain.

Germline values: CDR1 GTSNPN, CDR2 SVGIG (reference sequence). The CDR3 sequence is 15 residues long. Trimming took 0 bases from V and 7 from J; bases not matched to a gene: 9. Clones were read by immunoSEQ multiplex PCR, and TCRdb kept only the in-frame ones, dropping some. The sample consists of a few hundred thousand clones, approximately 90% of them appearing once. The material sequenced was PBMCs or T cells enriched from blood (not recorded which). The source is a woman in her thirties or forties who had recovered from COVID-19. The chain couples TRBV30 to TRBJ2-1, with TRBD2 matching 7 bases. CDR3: CAWSVPSGGGNEQFF. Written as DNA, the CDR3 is TGTGCCTGGAGTGTACCTTCGGGGGGAGGGAATGAGCAGTTCTTC.